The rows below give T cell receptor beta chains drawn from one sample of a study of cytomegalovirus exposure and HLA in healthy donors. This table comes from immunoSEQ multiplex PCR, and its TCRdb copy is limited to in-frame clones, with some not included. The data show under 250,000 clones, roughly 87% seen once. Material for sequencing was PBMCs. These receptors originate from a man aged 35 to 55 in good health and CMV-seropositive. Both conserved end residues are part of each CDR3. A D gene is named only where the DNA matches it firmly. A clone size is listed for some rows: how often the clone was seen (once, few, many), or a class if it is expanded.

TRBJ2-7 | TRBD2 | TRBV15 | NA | CATSRASGGSYEQYF | TGTGCCACCAGCAGGGCTAGCGGGGGCTCCTACGAGCAGTACTTC
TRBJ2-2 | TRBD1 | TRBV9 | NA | CASSDRRQGAGELFF | TGTGCCAGCAGCGACCGCAGACAGGGGGCCGGGGAGCTGTTTTTT
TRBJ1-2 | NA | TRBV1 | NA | CTTEEWGQYGYTF | TGCACCACCGAGGAGTGGGGACAGTATGGCTACACCTTC
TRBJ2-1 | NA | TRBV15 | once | CATSKGGGELLNEQFF | TGTGCCACCAGCAAAGGGGGGGGAGAACTCCTCAATGAGCAGTTCTTC
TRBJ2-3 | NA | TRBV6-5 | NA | CASRWGGRSTDTQYF | TGTGCCAGCAGATGGGGAGGTCGTAGCACAGATACGCAGTATTTT
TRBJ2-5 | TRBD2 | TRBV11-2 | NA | CASSLATSGSETQYF | TGTGCCAGCAGCCTAGCGACTAGCGGGAGTGAGACCCAGTACTTC
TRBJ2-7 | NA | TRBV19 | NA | CASSPGSSYEQYF | TGTGCCAGTAGTCCTGGGAGTTCCTACGAGCAGTACTTC
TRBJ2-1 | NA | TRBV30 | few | CAWSPPLVPSEQFF | TGTGCCTGGAGCCCGCCGCTAGTACCAAGCGAGCAGTTCTTC
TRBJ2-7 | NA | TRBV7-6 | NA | CASSLADSLSYEQYF | TGTGCCAGCAGCTTAGCAGACAGTCTCTCCTACGAGCAGTACTTC
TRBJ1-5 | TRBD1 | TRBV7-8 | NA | CASIMGQGALRQPQHF | TGTGCCAGCATCATGGGACAGGGGGCCCTACGGCAGCCCCAGCATTTT
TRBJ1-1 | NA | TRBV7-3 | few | CASSRDPRSGTEAFF | TGTGCCAGCAGCAGAGACCCCAGGTCAGGCACTGAAGCTTTCTTT
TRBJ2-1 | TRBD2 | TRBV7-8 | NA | CASSDRLAGVSYNEQFF | TGTGCCAGCAGCGACAGACTAGCGGGAGTTTCGTACAATGAGCAGTTCTTC
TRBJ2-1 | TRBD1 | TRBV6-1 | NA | CASSGTGGNEQFF | TGTGCCAGCAGTGGAACAGGGGGAAATGAGCAGTTCTTC
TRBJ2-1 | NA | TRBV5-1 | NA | CASSLVPRVDNEQFF | TGCGCCAGCAGCTTGGTCCCGCGGGTAGACAATGAGCAGTTCTTC
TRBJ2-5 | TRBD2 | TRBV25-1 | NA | CASSDKLAGGIETQYF | TGTGCCAGCAGTGATAAGTTAGCGGGAGGTATAGAGACCCAGTACTTC
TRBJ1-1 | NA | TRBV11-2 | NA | CASSLRRNTEAFF | TGTGCCAGCAGCTTGAGAAGGAACACTGAAGCTTTCTTT
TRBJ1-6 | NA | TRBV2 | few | CASKEPQGGGRNSPLHF | TGTGCCAGCAAAGAACCCCAGGGAGGGGGACGTAATTCACCCCTCCACTTT
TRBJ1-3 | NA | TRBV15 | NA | CATSRDSERNTIYF | TGTGCCACCAGCAGAGATAGTGAGAGAAACACCATATATTTT
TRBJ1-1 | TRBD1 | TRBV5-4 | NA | CASSPTGATEAFF | TGTGCCAGCAGCCCAACAGGGGCCACTGAAGCTTTCTTT
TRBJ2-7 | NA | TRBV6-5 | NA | CASSYGGVTYEQYF | TGTGCCAGCAGTTACGGCGGGGTAACCTACGAGCAGTACTTC
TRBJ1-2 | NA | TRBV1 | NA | CTSSQERTGPHYGYTF | TGCACCAGCAGCCAAGAAAGGACAGGCCCCCACTATGGCTACACCTTC
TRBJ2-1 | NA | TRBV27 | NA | CASSFYAAYNEQFF | TGTGCCAGCAGTTTTTACGCGGCGTACAATGAGCAGTTCTTC
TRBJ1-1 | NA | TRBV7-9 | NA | CASSLKQANTEAFF | TGTGCCAGCAGCTTAAAACAGGCGAACACTGAAGCTTTCTTT
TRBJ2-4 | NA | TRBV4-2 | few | CASSQVQRDNPIQYF | TGTGCCAGCAGCCAAGTCCAGCGGGACAACCCGATTCAGTACTTC
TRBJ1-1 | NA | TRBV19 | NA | CASSIGQDAAFF | TGTGCCAGTAGTATAGGGCAAGATGCAGCTTTCTTT
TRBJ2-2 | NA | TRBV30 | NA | CAWSIRGTHTGELFF | TGTGCCTGGAGTATTAGGGGTACTCACACCGGGGAGCTGTTTTTT
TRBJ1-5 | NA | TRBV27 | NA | CASSLSGGAGQPQHF | TGTGCCAGCAGTTTAAGTGGGGGGGCGGGACAGCCCCAGCATTTT
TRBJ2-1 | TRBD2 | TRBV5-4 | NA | CASSLGAGGPRNEQFF | TGTGCCAGCAGCTTGGGAGCGGGAGGGCCTAGGAATGAGCAGTTCTTC
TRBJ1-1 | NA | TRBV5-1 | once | CASSKRTESTEAFF | TGCGCCAGCAGCAAAAGGACAGAGAGCACTGAAGCTTTCTTT
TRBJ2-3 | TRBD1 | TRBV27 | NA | CASSKVSRGTDTQYF | TGTGCCAGCTCCAAGGTCTCCAGGGGGACAGATACGCAGTATTTT
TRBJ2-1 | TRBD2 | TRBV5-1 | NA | CASSGGLAGGPGNEQFF | TGCGCCAGCAGCGGTGGACTAGCGGGAGGGCCAGGGAATGAGCAGTTCTTC
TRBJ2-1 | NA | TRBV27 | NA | CASSSHSPNEQFF | TGTGCCAGCAGTTCCCACAGCCCCAATGAGCAGTTCTTC
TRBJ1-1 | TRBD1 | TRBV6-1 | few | CASSIRTGDEAFF | TGTGCCAGCAGTATCAGGACAGGCGATGAAGCTTTCTTT
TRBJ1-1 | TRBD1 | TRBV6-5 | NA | CASSYGTGRVTEAFF | TGTGCCAGCAGTTACGGGACAGGGCGGGTCACTGAAGCTTTCTTT
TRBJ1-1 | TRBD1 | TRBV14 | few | CASSQWTGAEAFF | TGTGCCAGCAGCCAATGGACAGGGGCTGAAGCTTTCTTT
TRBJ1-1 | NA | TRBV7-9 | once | CATHRVGTEAFF | TGTGCCACCCACAGAGTTGGGACTGAAGCTTTCTTT
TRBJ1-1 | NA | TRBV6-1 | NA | CASNVISTEAFF | TGTGCCAGCAACGTCATCAGCACTGAAGCTTTCTTT
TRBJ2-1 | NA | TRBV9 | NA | CASSVGSNPYNEQFF | TGTGCCAGCAGCGTAGGAAGCAACCCCTACAATGAGCAGTTCTTC
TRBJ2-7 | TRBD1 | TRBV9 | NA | CASSVGTENYEQYF | TGTGCCAGCAGCGTCGGGACAGAGAATTACGAGCAGTACTTC
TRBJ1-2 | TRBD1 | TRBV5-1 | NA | CASSLDRGRDGYTF | TGCGCCAGCAGCTTGGACAGGGGGCGCGATGGCTACACCTTC